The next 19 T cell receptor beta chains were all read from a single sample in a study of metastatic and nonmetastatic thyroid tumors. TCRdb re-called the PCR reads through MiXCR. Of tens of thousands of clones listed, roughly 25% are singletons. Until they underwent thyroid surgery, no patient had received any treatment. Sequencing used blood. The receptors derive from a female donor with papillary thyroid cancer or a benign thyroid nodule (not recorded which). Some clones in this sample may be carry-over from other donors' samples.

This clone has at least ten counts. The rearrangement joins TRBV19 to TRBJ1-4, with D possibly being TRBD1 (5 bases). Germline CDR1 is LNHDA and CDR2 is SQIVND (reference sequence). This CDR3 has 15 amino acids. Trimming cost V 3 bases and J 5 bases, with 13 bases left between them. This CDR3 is CASSIVRGLNEKLFF. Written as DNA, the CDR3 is TGTGCCAGTAGTATCGTGAGGGGCCTAAATGAAAAACTGTTTTTT.

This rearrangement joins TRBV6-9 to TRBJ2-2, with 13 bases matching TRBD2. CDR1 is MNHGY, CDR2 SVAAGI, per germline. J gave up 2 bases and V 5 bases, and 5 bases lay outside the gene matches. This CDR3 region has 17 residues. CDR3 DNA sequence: TGTGCCAGCAGTGGGGGACTAGCGGGATTTAACACCGGGGAGCTGTTTTTT. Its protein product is CASSGGLAGFNTGELFF.

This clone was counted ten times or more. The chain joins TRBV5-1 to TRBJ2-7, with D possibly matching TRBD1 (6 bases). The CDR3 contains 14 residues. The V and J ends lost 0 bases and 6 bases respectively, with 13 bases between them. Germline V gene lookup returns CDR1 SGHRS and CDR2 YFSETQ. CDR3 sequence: CASSLGQGTREQYF. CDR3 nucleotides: TGCGCCAGCAGCTTGGGGCAGGGGACCCGCGAGCAGTACTTC.

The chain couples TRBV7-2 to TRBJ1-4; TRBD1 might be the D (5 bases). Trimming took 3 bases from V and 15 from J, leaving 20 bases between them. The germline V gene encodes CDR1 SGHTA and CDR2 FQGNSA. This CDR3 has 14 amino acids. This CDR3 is CASSFDRGNEKMFF. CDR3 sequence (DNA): TGTGCCAGCAGCTTCGACAGAGGAAATGAGAAAATGTTTTTT. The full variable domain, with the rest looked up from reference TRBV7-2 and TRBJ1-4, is GAGVSQSPSNKVTEKGKDVELRCDPISGHTALYWYRQSLGQGLEFLIYFQGNSAPDKSGLPSDRFSAERTGGSVSTLTIQRTQQEDSAVYLCASSFDRGNEKMFFGSGTQLSVL.

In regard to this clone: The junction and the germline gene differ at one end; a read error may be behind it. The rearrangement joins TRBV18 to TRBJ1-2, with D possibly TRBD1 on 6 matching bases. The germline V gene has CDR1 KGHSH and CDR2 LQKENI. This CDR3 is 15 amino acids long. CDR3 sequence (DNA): TGTGCCAGTTCACCATTTGGGCAGGGGAGCGATGGCTACACCTTC. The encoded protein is CASSPFGQGSDGYTF.

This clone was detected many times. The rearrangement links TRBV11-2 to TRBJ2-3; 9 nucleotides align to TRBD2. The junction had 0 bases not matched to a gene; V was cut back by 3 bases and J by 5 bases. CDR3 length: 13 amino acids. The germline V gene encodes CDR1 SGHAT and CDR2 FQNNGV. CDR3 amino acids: CASSLTSGDTQYF. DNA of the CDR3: TGTGCCAGCAGCTTGACTAGCGGAGATACGCAGTATTTT.

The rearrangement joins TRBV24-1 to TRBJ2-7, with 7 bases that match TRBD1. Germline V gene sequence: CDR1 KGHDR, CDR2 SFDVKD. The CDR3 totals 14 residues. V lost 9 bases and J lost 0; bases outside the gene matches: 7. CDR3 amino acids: CATPGQATSYEQYF. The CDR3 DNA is TGTGCCACCCCTGGACAGGCGACCTCCTACGAGCAGTACTTC.

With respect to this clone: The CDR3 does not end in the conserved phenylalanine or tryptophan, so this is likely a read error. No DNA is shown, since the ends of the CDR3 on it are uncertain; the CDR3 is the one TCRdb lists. The CDR3 reads CASSERETDEKYL. The chain uses TRBV6-1 and TRBJ2-7; the table's D call TRBD1 went unverified against the DNA. With termini counted, the CDR3 has 13 amino acids. The germline CDR1 and CDR2 sequences are MNHNS and SASEGT.

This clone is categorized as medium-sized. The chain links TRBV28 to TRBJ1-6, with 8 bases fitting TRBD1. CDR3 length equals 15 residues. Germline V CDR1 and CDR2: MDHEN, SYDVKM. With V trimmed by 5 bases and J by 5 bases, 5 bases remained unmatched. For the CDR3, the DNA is TGTGCCAGCAGTGATGGACAGGGTAATAATTCACCCCTCCACTTT. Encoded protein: CASSDGQGNNSPLHF.

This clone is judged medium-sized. CDR3 protein: CSAWGSLTGEQYF. The CDR3 nucleotides are TGCAGTGCTTGGGGGAGCCTGACTGGAGAGCAGTACTTC. This chain joins TRBV20-1 and TRBJ2-7, with D tentatively TRBD1 or TRBD2 (5 bases each). Trimming pared 5 bases from V and 7 bases from J, leaving 18 bases between. The CDR3 covers 13 residues. Germline-derived CDR1 and CDR2 are DFQATT and SNEGSKA (reference sequence).

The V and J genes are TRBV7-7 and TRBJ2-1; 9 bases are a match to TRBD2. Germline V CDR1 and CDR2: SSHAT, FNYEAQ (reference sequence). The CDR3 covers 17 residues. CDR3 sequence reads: CASGRLAGLSSYNEQFF. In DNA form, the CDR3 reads TGTGCTAGCGGAAGGCTAGCGGGATTGAGCTCCTACAATGAGCAGTTCTTC.

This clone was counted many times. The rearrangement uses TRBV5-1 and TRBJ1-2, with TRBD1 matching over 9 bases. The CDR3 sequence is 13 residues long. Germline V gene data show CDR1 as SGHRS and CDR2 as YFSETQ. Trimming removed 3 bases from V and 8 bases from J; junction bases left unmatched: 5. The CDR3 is CASSSGQGEGYTF. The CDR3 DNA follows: TGCGCCAGCAGCTCGGGACAGGGTGAGGGCTACACCTTC. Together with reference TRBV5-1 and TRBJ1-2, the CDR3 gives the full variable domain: KAGVTQTPRYLIKTRGQQVTLSCSPISGHRSVSWYQQTPGQGLQFLFEYFSETQRNKGNFPGRFSGRQFSNSRSEMNVSTLELGDSALYLCASSSGQGEGYTFGSGTRLTVV.

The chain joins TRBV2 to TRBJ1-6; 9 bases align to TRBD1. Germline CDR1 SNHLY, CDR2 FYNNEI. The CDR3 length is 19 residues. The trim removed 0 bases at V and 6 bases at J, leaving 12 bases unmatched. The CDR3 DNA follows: TGTGCCAGCAGTGAAGCGGGAAAGAGACAGGGGGTTTGTAATTCACCCCTCCACTTT. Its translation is CASSEAGKRQGVCNSPLHF.

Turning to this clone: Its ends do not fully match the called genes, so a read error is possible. CDR3 bases: TGTGCCAGCAGTTTAGAGGCCGGACACGACCAGTGCTTC. Its protein is CASSLEAGHDQCF. The rearrangement joins TRBV27 to TRBJ2-1; D is possibly TRBD1 (5 bases). The CDR3 runs 13 residues. Per the germline V gene, CDR1 is MNHEY and CDR2 is SMNVEV (reference sequence).

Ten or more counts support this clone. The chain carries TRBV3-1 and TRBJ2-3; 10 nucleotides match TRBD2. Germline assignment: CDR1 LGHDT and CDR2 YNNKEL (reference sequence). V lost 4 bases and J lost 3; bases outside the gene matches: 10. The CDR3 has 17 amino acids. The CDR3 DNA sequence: TGTGCCAGCAGCCCCTTTCGGGCTAGCGGGAGTACAGATACGCAGTATTTT. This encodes CASSPFRASGSTDTQYF.

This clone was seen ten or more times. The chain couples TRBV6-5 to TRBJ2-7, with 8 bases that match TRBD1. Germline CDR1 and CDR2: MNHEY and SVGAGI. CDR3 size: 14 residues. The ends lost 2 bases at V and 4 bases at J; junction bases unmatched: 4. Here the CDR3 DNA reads TGTGCCAGCAGTTACACGGACAGGGTTTACGAGCAGTACTTC. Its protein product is CASSYTDRVYEQYF.

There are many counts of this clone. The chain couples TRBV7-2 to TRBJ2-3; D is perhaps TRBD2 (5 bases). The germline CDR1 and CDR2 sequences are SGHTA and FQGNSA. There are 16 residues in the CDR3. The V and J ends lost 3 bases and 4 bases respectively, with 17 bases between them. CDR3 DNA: TGTGCCAGCAGCTTTGGGGAGTCCGGGATGGCAGATACGCAGTATTTT. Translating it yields CASSFGESGMADTQYF.

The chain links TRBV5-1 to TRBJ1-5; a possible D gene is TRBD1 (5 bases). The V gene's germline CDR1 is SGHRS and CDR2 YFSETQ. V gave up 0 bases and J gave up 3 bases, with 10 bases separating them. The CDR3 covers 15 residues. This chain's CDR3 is CASSLGDLPNQPQHF. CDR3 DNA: TGCGCCAGCAGCTTGGGGGACCTCCCCAATCAGCCCCAGCATTTT.

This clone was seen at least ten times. CDR3 sequence: CASSQGRVVDGYTF. DNA for the CDR3: TGCGCCAGCAGCCAAGGCAGGGTTGTGGATGGCTACACCTTC. The chain employs TRBV4-3 and TRBJ1-2, with a tentative D call TRBD1 (5 bases). The CDR3 contains 14 residues. Germline assignment: CDR1 LGHNA and CDR2 YSLEER. Deletions cut 1 base from V and 6 bases from J, with 12 bases between.